Listed below are T cell receptor beta chains from one sample, sequenced in a study of shared clonotypes between healthy human individuals. Sequencing was performed with immunoSEQ multiplex PCR; in TCRdb, only in-frame clones are kept and a portion is missing. The sample has approximately 1.1 million clones; around three quarters are singletons. The sample taken for sequencing was memory CD4+ T cells from PBMCs. The receptors come from a man in his late teens or twenties in good health. Some clones in this sample may be carry-over from other donors' samples. Both conserved end residues are part of each CDR3. D genes are given only for firm matches. Clone size is given for some rows only: seen once, a few or many times, or a class if the clone is expanded.

V gene: TRBV2; J gene: TRBJ2-4; D gene: .; clone size: once; CDR3 protein: CASGGTPERAKNIQYF; CDR3 DNA: TGTGCCAGCGGCGGGACACCCGAGCGTGCCAAAAACATTCAGTACTTC
V gene: TRBV29-1; J gene: TRBJ1-4; D gene: TRBD1; clone size: many; CDR3 protein: CSARTGYATNEKLFF; CDR3 DNA: TGCAGCGCCAGGACAGGATACGCAACTAATGAAAAACTGTTTTTT
V gene: TRBV30; J gene: TRBJ1-2; D gene: .; clone size: few; CDR3 protein: CAWTLGGGYTF; CDR3 DNA: TGTGCCTGGACCTTAGGAGGTGGCTACACCTTC
V gene: TRBV9; J gene: TRBJ2-3; D gene: .; clone size: .; CDR3 protein: CASSVVTTDTQYF; CDR3 DNA: TGTGCCAGCAGCGTAGTGACCACAGATACGCAGTATTTT
V gene: TRBV7-3; J gene: TRBJ2-3; D gene: .; clone size: .; CDR3 protein: CASSHTRPAGEAPGTQYF; CDR3 DNA: TGTGCCAGCAGTCACACACGGCCGGCAGGGGAAGCCCCAGGTACGCAGTATTTT
V gene: TRBV30; J gene: TRBJ2-3; D gene: .; clone size: .; CDR3 protein: CAWSVIDTQYF; CDR3 DNA: TGTGCCTGGAGTGTGATAGATACGCAGTATTTT
V gene: TRBV7-6; J gene: TRBJ2-3; D gene: .; clone size: .; CDR3 protein: CASSPVFAQGTDTQYF; CDR3 DNA: TGTGCCAGCAGCCCCGTGTTTGCCCAGGGCACAGATACGCAGTATTTT
V gene: TRBV18; J gene: TRBJ1-3; D gene: .; clone size: once; CDR3 protein: CASSPSQADRNTIYF; CDR3 DNA: TGTGCCAGCTCACCGTCACAGGCAGATAGAAACACCATATATTTT
V gene: TRBV5-8; J gene: TRBJ2-1; D gene: TRBD1; clone size: .; CDR3 protein: CASSLLGQGDNEQFF; CDR3 DNA: TGTGCCAGCAGCCTATTGGGACAGGGGGACAATGAGCAGTTCTTC
V gene: TRBV11-3; J gene: TRBJ2-1; D gene: TRBD2; clone size: few; CDR3 protein: CASSLEGTSGYNEQFF; CDR3 DNA: TGTGCCAGCAGCTTAGAAGGGACTAGCGGATACAATGAGCAGTTCTTC
V gene: TRBV5-1; J gene: TRBJ2-7; D gene: TRBD1; clone size: once; CDR3 protein: CASSWTGSYEQYF; CDR3 DNA: TGCGCCAGCAGCTGGACAGGTTCCTACGAGCAGTACTTC
V gene: TRBV11-3; J gene: TRBJ2-2; D gene: .; clone size: .; CDR3 protein: CASSGGTMIPGELFF; CDR3 DNA: TGTGCCAGCAGCGGCGGGACAATGATTCCCGGGGAGCTGTTTTTT
V gene: TRBV30; J gene: TRBJ2-5; D gene: .; clone size: .; CDR3 protein: CAWSVAGETQYF; CDR3 DNA: TGTGCCTGGAGTGTCGCTGGCGAGACCCAGTACTTC
V gene: TRBV9; J gene: TRBJ2-1; D gene: TRBD2; clone size: .; CDR3 protein: CASSVLVLAGNNEQFF; CDR3 DNA: TGTGCCAGCAGTGTCCTGGTGCTAGCGGGAAATAATGAGCAGTTCTTC
V gene: TRBV6-1; J gene: TRBJ2-1; D gene: .; clone size: .; CDR3 protein: CATLKDGSNEQFF; CDR3 DNA: TGTGCCACCCTGAAGGACGGTTCCAATGAGCAGTTCTTC
V gene: TRBV10-3; J gene: TRBJ1-2; D gene: .; clone size: few; CDR3 protein: CAISDGGTTSNYGYTF; CDR3 DNA: TGTGCCATCAGTGACGGCGGGACCACTTCTAACTATGGCTACACCTTC
V gene: TRBV15; J gene: TRBJ2-7; D gene: .; clone size: .; CDR3 protein: CATSRDRPYEQYF; CDR3 DNA: TGTGCCACCAGCAGGGATCGGCCCTACGAGCAGTACTTC
V gene: TRBV18; J gene: TRBJ2-7; D gene: .; clone size: few; CDR3 protein: CASSDDSTYEQYF; CDR3 DNA: TGTGCCAGCTCGGACGACAGTACCTACGAGCAGTACTTC
V gene: TRBV4-3; J gene: TRBJ1-4; D gene: .; clone size: .; CDR3 protein: CASSQEARRQNEKLFF; CDR3 DNA: TGCGCCAGCAGCCAAGAGGCCAGGCGCCAAAATGAAAAACTGTTTTTT
V gene: TRBV6-5; J gene: TRBJ2-7; D gene: .; clone size: .; CDR3 protein: CASSKRGATSYEQYF; CDR3 DNA: TGTGCCAGCAGCAAGAGGGGGGCCACCTCCTACGAGCAGTACTTC
V gene: TRBV2; J gene: TRBJ2-1; D gene: TRBD2; clone size: .; CDR3 protein: CASSEFPGLAVNEQFF; CDR3 DNA: TGTGCCAGCAGTGAATTTCCGGGACTAGCGGTGAATGAGCAGTTCTTC
V gene: TRBV11-2; J gene: TRBJ2-3; D gene: TRBD2; clone size: many; CDR3 protein: CASSLVGTSGRDTQYF; CDR3 DNA: TGTGCCAGCAGCTTAGTCGGGACTAGCGGGAGAGATACGCAGTATTTT
V gene: TRBV7-2; J gene: TRBJ2-2; D gene: .; clone size: .; CDR3 protein: CAGSLNAEAGTGELFF; CDR3 DNA: TGTGCCGGCAGCTTAAATGCGGAGGCGGGCACCGGGGAGCTGTTTTTT
V gene: TRBV7-2; J gene: TRBJ2-3; D gene: .; clone size: .; CDR3 protein: CASSRNLAGDTQYF; CDR3 DNA: TGTGCCAGCAGCCGGAACCTAGCCGGAGATACGCAGTATTTT
V gene: TRBV20-1; J gene: TRBJ1-1; D gene: .; clone size: .; CDR3 protein: CSAAPLTAAFF; CDR3 DNA: TGCAGTGCTGCCCCGTTGACCGCCGCTTTCTTT
V gene: TRBV19; J gene: TRBJ2-2; D gene: .; clone size: .; CDR3 protein: CASSIERLLNTGELFF; CDR3 DNA: TGTGCCAGTAGTATCGAGAGGCTCCTGAACACCGGGGAGCTGTTTTTT
V gene: TRBV5-8; J gene: TRBJ2-7; D gene: .; clone size: .; CDR3 protein: CASSPQARGVGEQYF; CDR3 DNA: TGTGCCAGCAGCCCACAGGCGCGCGGGGTCGGCGAGCAGTACTTC
V gene: TRBV11-2; J gene: TRBJ1-4; D gene: .; clone size: few; CDR3 protein: CASSLVDEKLFF; CDR3 DNA: TGTGCCAGCAGCTTAGTTGATGAAAAACTGTTTTTT
V gene: TRBV28; J gene: TRBJ2-7; D gene: .; clone size: .; CDR3 protein: CASTAVGGGGQYEQYF; CDR3 DNA: TGTGCCAGCACCGCTGTCGGAGGAGGGGGCCAGTACGAGCAGTACTTC
V gene: TRBV28; J gene: TRBJ2-2; D gene: .; clone size: .; CDR3 protein: CASSLSGYTGELFF; CDR3 DNA: TGTGCCAGCAGTTTAAGCGGTTACACCGGGGAGCTGTTTTTT
V gene: TRBV5-6; J gene: TRBJ2-7; D gene: .; clone size: .; CDR3 protein: CASSLGSNREQYF; CDR3 DNA: TGTGCCAGCAGCTTGGGTTCCAACAGGGAGCAGTACTTC
V gene: TRBV5-1; J gene: TRBJ1-1; D gene: .; clone size: few; CDR3 protein: CASSVEPRLNTEAFF; CDR3 DNA: TGCGCCAGCAGCGTAGAGCCCCGGTTGAACACTGAAGCTTTCTTT
V gene: TRBV5-6; J gene: TRBJ1-2; D gene: .; clone size: once; CDR3 protein: CASSLSYGRGSNYGYTF; CDR3 DNA: TGTGCCAGCAGCTTGTCATACGGCCGGGGTTCTAACTATGGCTACACCTTC
V gene: TRBV15; J gene: TRBJ2-4; D gene: .; clone size: .; CDR3 protein: CATSRDPGPGNIQYF; CDR3 DNA: TGTGCCACCAGCAGAGATCCGGGCCCGGGGAACATTCAGTACTTC
V gene: TRBV14; J gene: TRBJ2-5; D gene: TRBD2; clone size: .; CDR3 protein: CASNPGTNGRTETQYF; CDR3 DNA: TGTGCCAGCAACCCCGGGACTAACGGGAGAACAGAGACCCAGTACTTC
V gene: TRBV28; J gene: TRBJ2-1; D gene: .; clone size: .; CDR3 protein: CASSALRGKSYNEQFF; CDR3 DNA: TGTGCCAGCAGTGCCTTAAGGGGGAAGTCCTACAATGAGCAGTTCTTC
V gene: TRBV4-1; J gene: TRBJ2-7; D gene: .; clone size: many; CDR3 protein: CASSPLLTRGPYEQYF; CDR3 DNA: TGCGCCAGCAGCCCTCTCCTGACTCGAGGTCCCTACGAGCAGTACTTC
V gene: TRBV2; J gene: TRBJ2-5; D gene: TRBD2; clone size: .; CDR3 protein: CASSVAGVQETQYF; CDR3 DNA: TGTGCCAGCAGTGTTGCGGGAGTCCAAGAGACCCAGTACTTC
V gene: TRBV19; J gene: TRBJ2-6; D gene: .; clone size: .; CDR3 protein: CASKQGSGANVLTF; CDR3 DNA: TGTGCCAGTAAGCAGGGGTCTGGGGCCAACGTCCTGACTTTC
V gene: TRBV5-1; J gene: TRBJ1-1; D gene: .; clone size: .; CDR3 protein: CASSLGLNTEAFF; CDR3 DNA: TGCGCCAGCAGCCTAGGGTTGAACACTGAAGCTTTCTTT
V gene: TRBV20-1; J gene: TRBJ2-1; D gene: .; clone size: .; CDR3 protein: CSAALAEEQFF; CDR3 DNA: TGCAGTGCGGCCTTAGCAGAGGAGCAGTTCTTC
V gene: TRBV7-9; J gene: TRBJ2-3; D gene: .; clone size: .; CDR3 protein: CASTRAGAADTQYF; CDR3 DNA: TGTGCCAGCACCCGCGCGGGCGCGGCAGATACGCAGTATTTT
V gene: TRBV20-1; J gene: TRBJ2-2; D gene: .; clone size: many; CDR3 protein: CSARGGGELFF; CDR3 DNA: TGCAGTGCTCGGGGTGGCGGGGAGCTGTTTTTT
V gene: TRBV6-5; J gene: TRBJ2-7; D gene: .; clone size: .; CDR3 protein: CASSPEGGRYEQYF; CDR3 DNA: TGTGCCAGCAGCCCCGAGGGGGGGCGGTACGAGCAGTACTTC
V gene: TRBV2; J gene: TRBJ1-2; D gene: .; clone size: few; CDR3 protein: CASMRDSKSNGYTF; CDR3 DNA: TGTGCCAGTATGAGGGACTCCAAAAGCAATGGCTACACCTTC
V gene: TRBV2; J gene: TRBJ2-7; D gene: TRBD1; clone size: .; CDR3 protein: CASSMGQGVSEQYF; CDR3 DNA: TGTGCCAGCAGTATGGGACAGGGAGTAAGCGAGCAGTACTTC
V gene: TRBV9; J gene: TRBJ2-1; D gene: .; clone size: .; CDR3 protein: CASSVALNSYNEQFF; CDR3 DNA: TGTGCCAGCAGCGTAGCCCTGAACTCCTACAATGAGCAGTTCTTC
V gene: TRBV7-2; J gene: TRBJ2-7; D gene: TRBD2; clone size: .; CDR3 protein: CASSFTSGREQYF; CDR3 DNA: TGTGCCAGCAGCTTTACTAGCGGGAGAGAGCAGTACTTC
V gene: TRBV10-1; J gene: TRBJ2-1; D gene: TRBD2; clone size: .; CDR3 protein: CASSPTSGRANEQFF; CDR3 DNA: TGCGCCAGCAGTCCGACTAGCGGGAGGGCCAATGAGCAGTTCTTC
V gene: TRBV7-3; J gene: TRBJ1-1; D gene: .; clone size: .; CDR3 protein: CASSLQGPPNTEAFF; CDR3 DNA: TGTGCCAGCAGCTTACAGGGCCCACCGAACACTGAAGCTTTCTTT
V gene: TRBV5-1; J gene: TRBJ2-1; D gene: TRBD2; clone size: .; CDR3 protein: CASSSGGLAAYNEQFF; CDR3 DNA: TGCGCCAGCAGCTCGGGCGGGCTAGCGGCCTACAATGAGCAGTTCTTC
V gene: TRBV6-1; J gene: TRBJ2-1; D gene: TRBD1; clone size: once; CDR3 protein: CASSAGTGSYNEQFF; CDR3 DNA: TGTGCCAGCAGTGCCGGGACAGGATCCTACAATGAGCAGTTCTTC
V gene: TRBV6-5; J gene: TRBJ1-1; D gene: .; clone size: once; CDR3 protein: CASTPDGRNTEAFF; CDR3 DNA: TGTGCCAGCACCCCTGACGGCAGAAACACTGAAGCTTTCTTT
V gene: TRBV27; J gene: TRBJ2-1; D gene: .; clone size: few; CDR3 protein: CASSSQPFSRAGDEQFF; CDR3 DNA: TGTGCCAGCAGTTCCCAACCTTTCTCTCGGGCCGGCGATGAGCAGTTCTTC
V gene: TRBV27; J gene: TRBJ2-1; D gene: TRBD2; clone size: .; CDR3 protein: CASSSAASLAGAEQFF; CDR3 DNA: TGTGCCAGCAGTTCCGCCGCTTCGCTAGCGGGGGCCGAGCAGTTCTTC